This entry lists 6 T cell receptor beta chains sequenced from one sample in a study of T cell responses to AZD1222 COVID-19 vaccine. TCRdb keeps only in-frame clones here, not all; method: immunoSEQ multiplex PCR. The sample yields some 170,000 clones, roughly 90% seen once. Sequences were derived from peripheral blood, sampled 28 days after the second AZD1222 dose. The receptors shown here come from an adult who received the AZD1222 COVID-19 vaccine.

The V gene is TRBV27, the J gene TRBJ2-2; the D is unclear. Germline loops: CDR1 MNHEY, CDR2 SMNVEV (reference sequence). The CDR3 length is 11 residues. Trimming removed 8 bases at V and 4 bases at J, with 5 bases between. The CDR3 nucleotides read TGTGCCAGCGGGCGCACCGGGGAGCTGTTTTTT. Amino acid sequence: CASGRTGELFF.

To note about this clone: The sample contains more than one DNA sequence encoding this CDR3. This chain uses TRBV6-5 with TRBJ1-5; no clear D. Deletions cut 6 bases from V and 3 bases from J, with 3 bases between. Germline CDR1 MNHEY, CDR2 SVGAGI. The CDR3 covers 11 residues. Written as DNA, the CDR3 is TGTGCCAGCAGCCTCAATCAGCCCCAGCATTTT. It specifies CASSLNQPQHF.

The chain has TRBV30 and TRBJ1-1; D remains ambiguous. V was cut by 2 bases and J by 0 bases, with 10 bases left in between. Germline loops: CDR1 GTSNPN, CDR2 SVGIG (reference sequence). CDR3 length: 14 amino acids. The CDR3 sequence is CAWSTDGVNTEAFF. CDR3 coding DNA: TGTGCCTGGAGTACGGACGGTGTGAACACTGAAGCTTTCTTT. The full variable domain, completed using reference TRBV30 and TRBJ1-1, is SQTIHQWPATLVQPVGSPLSLECTVEGTSNPNLYWYRQAAGRGLQLLFYSVGIGQISSEVPQNLSASRPQDRQFILSSKKLLLSDSGFYLCAWSTDGVNTEAFFGQGTRLTVV.

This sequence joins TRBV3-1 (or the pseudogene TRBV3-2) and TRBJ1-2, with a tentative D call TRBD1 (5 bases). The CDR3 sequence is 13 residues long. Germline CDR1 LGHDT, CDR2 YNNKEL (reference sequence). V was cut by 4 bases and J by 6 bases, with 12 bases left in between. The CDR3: CASSPGTGHGYTF. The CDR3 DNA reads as TGTGCCAGCAGCCCCGGGACGGGCCATGGCTACACCTTC.

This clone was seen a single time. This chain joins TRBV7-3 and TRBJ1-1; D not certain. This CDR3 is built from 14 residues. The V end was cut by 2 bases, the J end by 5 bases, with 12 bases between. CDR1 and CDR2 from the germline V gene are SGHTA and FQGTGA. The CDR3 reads CASSLGLPGTEAFF. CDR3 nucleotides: TGTGCCAGCAGCTTAGGACTTCCGGGAACTGAAGCTTTCTTT.

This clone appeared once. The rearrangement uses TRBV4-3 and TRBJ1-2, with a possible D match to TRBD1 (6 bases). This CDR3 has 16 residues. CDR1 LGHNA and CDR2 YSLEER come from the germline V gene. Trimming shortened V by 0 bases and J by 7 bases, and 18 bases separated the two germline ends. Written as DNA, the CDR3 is TGCGCCAGCAGCCAAGACCGGGGCGGCCAGGGGCTTGGCTACACCTTC. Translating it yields CASSQDRGGQGLGYTF.